This passage covers 5 T cell receptor beta chains from one sample sequenced in a study of metastatic and nonmetastatic thyroid tumors. Through MiXCR, TCRdb re-clonotyped the PCR reads. The table has about 27,000 clones, around 16% seen once. Until they underwent thyroid surgery, no patient had received any treatment. The sequenced sample consisted of blood. These receptors all stem from a male donor with papillary thyroid cancer or a benign thyroid nodule (not recorded which). Some clones in this sample may be carry-over from other donors' samples.

The rearrangement uses TRBV4-1 and TRBJ2-7; 10 nucleotides align to TRBD2. V lost 2 bases and J lost 1; bases outside the gene matches: 2. CDR3 size: 15 residues. The germline gives CDR1 MGHRA, CDR2 YSYEKL. CDR3 amino acids: CASSQPAGGSYEQYF. The CDR3 nucleotides are TGCGCCAGCAGCCAACCAGCGGGAGGGTCCTACGAGCAGTACTTC.

In this sample, this clone turned up many times. The chain is built from TRBV6-1 and TRBJ1-1, with unresolved D. Germline V gene lookup returns CDR1 MNHNS and CDR2 SASEGT. This CDR3 is built from 12 residues. V was trimmed by 8 bases and J by 3 bases, leaving 10 bases between them. The CDR3 sequence: CASPDHYTEAFF. In DNA form, the CDR3 reads TGTGCCAGCCCAGACCATTACACTGAAGCTTTCTTT.

This clone was recorded at least ten times. The chain links TRBV3-1 to TRBJ2-1, with 8 positions matching TRBD2. Germline CDR1 is LGHDT and CDR2 is YNNKEL (reference sequence). CDR3 length equals 17 residues. V gave up 5 bases and J gave up 5 bases; unmatched junction bases: 14. CDR3 in DNA: TGTGCCAGCAGCGGAGAGAACAGCGGGAGTCAGAACAATGAGCAGTTCTTC. Its protein is CASSGENSGSQNNEQFF.

About this clone itself: A much more abundant neighbour one base away suggests this may be a read error. The chain recombines TRBV5-4 with TRBJ1-1; 10 bases map to TRBD1. The CDR3 is 14 residues long. The germline CDR1 and CDR2 sequences are SGHNT and YYREEE (reference sequence). CDR3 sequence (DNA): TGTGCCAGCAGCGCCCGACAGGGGGCCGGTGAAGCTTCCTTT. Translating gives CASSARQGAGEASF.

The table lists this clone with many counts. The chain couples TRBV19 to TRBJ2-3; TRBD1 matches at 9 bases. Germline loops: CDR1 LNHDA, CDR2 SQIVND (reference sequence). The ends lost 7 bases at V and 6 bases at J; junction bases unmatched: 11. This CDR3 contains 15 residues. CDR3 loop: CASTPTGQGRDTQYF. In DNA, the CDR3 is TGTGCCAGTACCCCAACGGGACAGGGAAGGGATACGCAGTATTTT.